This TCR beta chain was recovered during a study of control samples from healthy donors and cancer patients. V shed 1 base and J shed 5 bases, with 12 bases lying between them. This CDR3 is 15 amino acids long. The V gene's germline CDR1 is LGHDT and CDR2 YNNKEL (reference sequence). Profiling relied on immunoSEQ multiplex PCR, and the TCRdb table lists in-frame clones only, not all of them. Of 75,000 to 100,000 clones in the sample, roughly 89% were seen once. The chain uses TRBV3-1 (or the pseudogene TRBV3-2) and TRBJ2-1; D remains ambiguous. Sequenced input: blood. The TCR originated in a human donor in good health. The donor label of this sample is uncertain. CDR3 in amino acids: CASSQGTIRHNEQFF. CDR3 bases: TGTGCCAGCAGCCAAGGAACGATCCGGCACAATGAGCAGTTCTTC.